This T cell receptor (beta chain) emerged from a study of T cell clonality in common variable immunodeficiency. Donors gave roughly 5 to 9 ml heparinized peripheral whole blood. This clone was picked up many times. The target antigen is unknown. The CDR3 goes on 3 residues after the read ends, and that part is filled in from the germline J gene. Control and CVID samples contributed equal amounts of genomic DNA. TCRdb's copy holds only in-frame clones and misses some; the assay was immunoSEQ multiplex PCR. The sample has about 60,000 clones, none seen only once. The V gene end was trimmed by 3 bases and the J gene end by 3 bases; junction bases not matched to a gene: 3. Germline values: CDR1 DFQATT, CDR2 SNEGSKA (reference sequence). CDR3 length: 13 residues. Study conclusions and caveats: Common variable immunodeficiency TCR beta sequences reportedly had fewer deletions and N-nucleotide insertions. CVID patient heterogeneity limited repertoire-clinical complication correlations.

Material for sequencing was peripheral blood mononuclear cells. The chain joins TRBV20-1 to TRBJ2-3; 7 positions agree with TRBD1. This clonotype originated in a person between 18 and 75 years old in good health. This chain's CDR3 is CSASGRGTDTQYF. The sequenced part of the CDR3 DNA is TGCAGTGCTAGTGGCAGGGGGACAGATACG.